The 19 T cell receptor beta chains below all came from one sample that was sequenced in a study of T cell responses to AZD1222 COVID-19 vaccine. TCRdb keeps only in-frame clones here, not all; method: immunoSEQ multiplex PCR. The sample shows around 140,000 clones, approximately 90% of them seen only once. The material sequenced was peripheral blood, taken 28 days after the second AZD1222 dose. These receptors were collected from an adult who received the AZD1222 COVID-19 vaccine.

In DNA, the CDR3 is TGTGCCAGCAGCTCAGTGGGGGCGGGAGAGACCCAGTACTTC. Translation gives CASSSVGAGETQYF. The V call is TRBV7-9, the J call TRBJ2-5; TRBD1 might be the D (6 bases). This CDR3 is 14 amino acids long. V was trimmed by 4 bases and J by 4 bases, leaving 13 bases between them. The germline CDR1 and CDR2 sequences are SEHNR and FQNEAQ (reference sequence).

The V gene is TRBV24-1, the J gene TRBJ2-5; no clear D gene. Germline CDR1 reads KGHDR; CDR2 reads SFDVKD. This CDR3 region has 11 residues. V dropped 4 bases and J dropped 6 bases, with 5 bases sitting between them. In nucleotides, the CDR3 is TGTGCCACCAGTGACCCCAAGACCCAGTACTTC. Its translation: CATSDPKTQYF.

The CDR3 spells CASSFWGAQAPLHF. DNA for the CDR3: TGTGCCAGCAGTTTTTGGGGGGCACAAGCACCCCTCCACTTT. The V call is TRBV27, the J call TRBJ1-6, with D maybe TRBD1 (6 bases). With 3 bases removed from V and 11 bases from J, the gap between germline ends came to 14 bases. The CDR3 spans 14 residues. CDR1 is MNHEY, CDR2 SMNVEV, per germline (reference sequence).

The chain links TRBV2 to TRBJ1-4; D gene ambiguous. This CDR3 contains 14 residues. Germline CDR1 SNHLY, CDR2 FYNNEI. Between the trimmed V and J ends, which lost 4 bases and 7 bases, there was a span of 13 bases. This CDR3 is CASSVMSAAEKLFF. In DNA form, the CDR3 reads TGTGCCAGCAGTGTAATGAGCGCGGCTGAAAAACTGTTTTTT.

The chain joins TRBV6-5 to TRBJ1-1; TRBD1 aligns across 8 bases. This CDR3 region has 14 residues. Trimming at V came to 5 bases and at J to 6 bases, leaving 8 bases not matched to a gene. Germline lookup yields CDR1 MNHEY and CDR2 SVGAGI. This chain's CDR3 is CASSTDRAPPEAFF. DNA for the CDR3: TGTGCCAGCAGTACGGACAGGGCCCCTCCTGAAGCTTTCTTT.

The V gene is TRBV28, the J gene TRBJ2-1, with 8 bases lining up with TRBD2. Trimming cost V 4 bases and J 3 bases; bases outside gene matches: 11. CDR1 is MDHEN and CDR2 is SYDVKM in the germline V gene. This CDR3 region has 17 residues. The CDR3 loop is CASSSSLTSGVYNEQFF. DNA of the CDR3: TGTGCCAGCAGTTCCTCCCTAACTAGCGGAGTCTACAATGAGCAGTTCTTC.

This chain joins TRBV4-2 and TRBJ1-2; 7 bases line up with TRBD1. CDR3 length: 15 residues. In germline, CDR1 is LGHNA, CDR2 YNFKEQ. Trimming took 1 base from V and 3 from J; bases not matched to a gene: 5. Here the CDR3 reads CASSQVPGTDYGYTF. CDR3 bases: TGTGCCAGCAGCCAAGTTCCCGGGACAGACTATGGCTACACCTTC.

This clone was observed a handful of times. The CDR3 loop reads CASSRAPEYEQYF. The CDR3, as DNA: TGTGCCAGTAGTCGAGCCCCGGAGTACGAGCAGTACTTC. The chain links TRBV19 to TRBJ2-7; D is ambiguous. CDR1 is LNHDA, CDR2 SQIVND, per germline (reference sequence). CDR3 size: 13 residues. V was cut by 5 bases and J by 4 bases, with 12 bases left in between.

In nucleotides, the CDR3 is TGTGCCACCAGTGACATACAGGGGAAGGGTCAGCCCCAGCATTTT. It codes for CATSDIQGKGQPQHF. V usage is TRBV24-1 and J usage is TRBJ1-5, with 7 bases lining up with TRBD1. Looked up from germline, CDR1 is KGHDR and CDR2 is SFDVKD. The V and J ends lost 4 bases and 6 bases, in that order; junction bases with no gene match: 8. The CDR3 has 15 residues.

DNA for the CDR3: TGTGCCATCAGTGAGTCGGTCGGGGGCCGGGAGACCCAGTACTTC. Encoded protein: CAISESVGGRETQYF. The V and J genes are TRBV10-3 and TRBJ2-5; the D gene could be TRBD1 or TRBD2 (6 bases each). The V end was cut by 0 bases, the J end by 5 bases, with 13 bases between. The CDR3 totals 15 residues. From germline, CDR1 is ENHRY and CDR2 SYGVKD.

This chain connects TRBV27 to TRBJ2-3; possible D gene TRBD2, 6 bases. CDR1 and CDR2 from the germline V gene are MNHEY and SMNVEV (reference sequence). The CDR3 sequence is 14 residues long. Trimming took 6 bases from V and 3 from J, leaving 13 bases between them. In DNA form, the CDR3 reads TGTGCCAGCAGATTGGGGGGTGGGACAGATACGCAGTATTTT. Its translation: CASRLGGGTDTQYF.

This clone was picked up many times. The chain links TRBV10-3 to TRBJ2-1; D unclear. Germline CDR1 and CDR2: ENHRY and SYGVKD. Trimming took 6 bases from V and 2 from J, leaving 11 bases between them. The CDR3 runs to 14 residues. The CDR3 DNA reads TGTGCCATCAGGGCCCTAGAACCCTACAATGAGCAGTTCTTC. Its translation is CAIRALEPYNEQFF.

CDR3 DNA sequence: TGTGCCAGCCGGCTCGGTGGAGGGGGTACTGAAGCTTTCTTT. Its translation is CASRLGGGGTEAFF. The V call is TRBV3-1 (or the pseudogene TRBV3-2), the J call TRBJ1-1; perhaps TRBD1 as D (6 bases). Trimming shortened V by 8 bases and J by 5 bases, and 18 bases separated the two germline ends. The CDR3 totals 14 residues. CDR1 is LGHDT and CDR2 is YNNKEL in the germline V gene (reference sequence).

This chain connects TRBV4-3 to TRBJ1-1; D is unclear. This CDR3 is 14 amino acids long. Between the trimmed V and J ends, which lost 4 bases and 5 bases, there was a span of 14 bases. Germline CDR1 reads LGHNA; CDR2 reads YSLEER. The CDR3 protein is CASSREGWGTEAFF. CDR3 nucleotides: TGCGCCAGCAGCCGTGAGGGCTGGGGAACTGAAGCTTTCTTT.

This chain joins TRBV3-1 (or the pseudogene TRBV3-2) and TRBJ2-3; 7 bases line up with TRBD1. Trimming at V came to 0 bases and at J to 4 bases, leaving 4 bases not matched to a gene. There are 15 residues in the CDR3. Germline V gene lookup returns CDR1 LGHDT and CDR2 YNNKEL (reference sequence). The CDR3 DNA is TGTGCCAGCAGCCAAGAAACAGGGACAGCAGATACGCAGTATTTT. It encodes CASSQETGTADTQYF.

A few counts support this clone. CDR3 coding DNA: TGCGCCAGCAGCCAAGTCTGGGGGAGCTCCTATAATTCACCCCTCCACTTT. Amino acid sequence: CASSQVWGSSYNSPLHF. The chain employs TRBV4-3 and TRBJ1-6, with D possibly TRBD1 on 5 matching bases. The V end was cut by 1 base, the J end by 0 bases, with 10 bases between. Germline CDR1 LGHNA, CDR2 YSLEER. The CDR3 runs to 17 residues.

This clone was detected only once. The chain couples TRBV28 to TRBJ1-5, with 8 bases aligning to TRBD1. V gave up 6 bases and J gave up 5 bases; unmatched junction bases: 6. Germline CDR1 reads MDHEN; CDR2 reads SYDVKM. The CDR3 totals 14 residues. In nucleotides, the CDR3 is TGTGCCAGCAGCCCTACGACAGGGGATCAGCCCCAGCATTTT. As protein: CASSPTTGDQPQHF.

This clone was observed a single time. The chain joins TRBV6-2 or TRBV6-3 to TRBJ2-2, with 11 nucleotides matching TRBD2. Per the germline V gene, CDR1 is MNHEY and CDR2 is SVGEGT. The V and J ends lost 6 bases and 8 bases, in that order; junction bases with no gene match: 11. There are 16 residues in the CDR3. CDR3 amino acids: CASSDVAGGPRGELFF. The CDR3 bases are TGTGCCAGCAGCGACGTAGCGGGGGGGCCGAGAGGGGAGCTGTTTTTT.

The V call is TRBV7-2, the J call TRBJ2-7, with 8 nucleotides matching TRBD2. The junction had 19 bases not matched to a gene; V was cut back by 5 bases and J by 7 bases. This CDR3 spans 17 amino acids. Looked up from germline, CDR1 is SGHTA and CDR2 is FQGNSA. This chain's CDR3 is CASSNLGPPGLGGEQYF. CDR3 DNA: TGTGCCAGCAGCAACCTAGGCCCACCGGGACTAGGAGGGGAGCAGTACTTC. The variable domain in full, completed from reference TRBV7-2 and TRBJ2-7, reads GAGVSQSPSNKVTEKGKDVELRCDPISGHTALYWYRQSLGQGLEFLIYFQGNSAPDKSGLPSDRFSAERTGGSVSTLTIQRTQQEDSAVYLCASSNLGPPGLGGEQYFGPGTRLTVT.